These T cell receptor beta chains were read from a single sample in a study of T cells after yellow fever vaccination. TCRdb processed the 5' RACE reads anew with MiXCR; each CDR3 protein has one entry. The data contain tens of thousands of distinct CDR3 sequences, about 10% of them singletons. The source was PBMCs, either bulk or a sorted T-cell subset (CD4+, CD8+, memory, or dextramer-sorted; not recorded which), collected less than 18 days after the first yellow fever vaccination. The receptors originated from a young man who received the YFV17D yellow fever vaccine. CDR3s include the opening cysteine and the closing phenylalanine or tryptophan. The D gene is left open where the match is weak. Part of the rows lack a size; the others show once, few, many or a class for expanded clones.

NA	TRBV4-3	TRBJ1-3	many	TGCGCCAGCAGCCAAGCTTCATCCCCAGTTCCCCGAAACACCATATATTTT	CASSQASSPVPRNTIYF
NA	TRBV7-2	TRBJ2-2	many	TGTGCCAGCAGCTTAGGAGGGGTAGGGAACACCGGGGAGCTGTTTTTT	CASSLGGVGNTGELFF
NA	TRBV5-1	TRBJ2-2	many	TGCGCCAGCAGCTTAATACCCACCGGGGAGCTGTTTTTT	CASSLIPTGELFF
TRBD1	TRBV4-1	TRBJ2-6	many	TGCGCCAGCAGCCAAGGTATACGGGACAGGGGTTCTGGGGCCAACGTCCTGACTTTC	CASSQGIRDRGSGANVLTF
TRBD1	TRBV5-1	TRBJ2-1	NA	TGCGCCAGCAGCGGCAATACAGGGGCCCTTCCGTTCTTC	CASSGNTGALPFF
NA	TRBV20-1	TRBJ1-1	many	TGCAGTGCTAGTAGGGGGGGACCAGTGCCCACTGAAGCTTTCTTT	CSASRGGPVPTEAFF
NA	TRBV7-3	TRBJ2-6	few	TGTGCCAGCAGCTTGGGGCCCTCGGGCTCTGGGGCCAACGTCCTGACTTTC	CASSLGPSGSGANVLTF
TRBD2	TRBV10-3	TRBJ2-5	many	TGTGCCATCAGGAGGGGACTAGCGGGGGCCGAAGAGACCCAGTACTTC	CAIRRGLAGAEETQYF
NA	TRBV27	TRBJ2-3	many	TGTGCCAGCAGTTTATATGGGTTTGGAGCAGTTAGCACAGATACGCAGTATTTT	CASSLYGFGAVSTDTQYF
NA	TRBV4-2	TRBJ2-3	many	TGTGCCAGCAGCCAGTTAGCCACAGATACGCAGTATTTT	CASSQLATDTQYF
TRBD2	TRBV4-3	TRBJ2-1	many	TGCGCCAGCAGCCAAGATGGGGGGGACAATGAGCAGTTCTTC	CASSQDGGDNEQFF
NA	TRBV10-3	TRBJ1-2	many	TGTGCCATCTCGACAGGCTATGGCTACACCTTC	CAISTGYGYTF
TRBD1	TRBV29-1	TRBJ2-7	NA	TGCAGCGTCGGGAACTCCGGGACAGGGGCCTACGAGCAGTACTTC	CSVGNSGTGAYEQYF
TRBD1	TRBV11-2	TRBJ1-5	many	TGTGCCAGCAGCTTAGTTCCAGGGACAGGTAGCGGTCAGCCCCAGCATTTT	CASSLVPGTGSGQPQHF
NA	TRBV4-3	TRBJ1-3	many	TGCGCCAGCAGCCAAGATGGGGAATCCTCTGGAAACACCATATATTTT	CASSQDGESSGNTIYF
NA	TRBV4-1	TRBJ2-1	many	TGCGCCAGCAGCCCACGGTGGGGGGCCTCATACAATGAGCAGTTCTTC	CASSPRWGASYNEQFF
NA	TRBV20-1	TRBJ2-1	many	TGCAGTGCCACGGGATACTCCTACAATGAGCAGTTCTTC	CSATGYSYNEQFF
TRBD2	TRBV11-2	TRBJ2-5	many	TGTGCCAGCAGCTTACTTTCGGGTAGCGGGGGGCCCTGGAAGACCCAGTACTTC	CASSLLSGSGGPWKTQYF
TRBD1	TRBV7-2	TRBJ1-1	many	TGTGCCAGCAGCTCAACAGGGGGCCTCACTGAAGCTTTCTTT	CASSSTGGLTEAFF
NA	TRBV4-3	TRBJ1-5	many	TGCGCCAGCAGCCAAGATCTAGTGGGGGGTGGGGGTCAGCCCCAGCATTTT	CASSQDLVGGGGQPQHF
NA	TRBV7-2	TRBJ2-5	many	TGTGCCAGCAGCTTGGACACCTCCAGGGAGACCCAGTACTTC	CASSLDTSRETQYF
TRBD1	TRBV4-1	TRBJ1-4	many	TGCGCCAGCAGCCATCCCCCAGCGGGACAGGAGGGGGAAAAACTGTTTTTT	CASSHPPAGQEGEKLFF
TRBD2	TRBV20-1	TRBJ2-3	many	TGCAGTGCTAGAGAACTAGCGGGCACAGATACGCAGTATTTT	CSARELAGTDTQYF
NA	TRBV24-1	TRBJ2-1	medium-sized	TGTGCCACCAGTGATTCCCCGAGTTTATGGACGCAGTTCTTC	CATSDSPSLWTQFF
NA	TRBV11-2	TRBJ2-3	many	TGTGCCAGCAGCTTAGGAAGCTTCAGGGATACGCAGTATTTT	CASSLGSFRDTQYF
TRBD1	TRBV20-1	TRBJ2-3	many	TGCAGTGCTAGTGCCCCAGAGACAGGGGGCACAGATACGCAGTATTTT	CSASAPETGGTDTQYF
NA	TRBV12-3/TRBV12-4	TRBJ1-2	many	TGTGCCAGCAGCCAGGGGTTTAGCTACACCTTC	CASSQGFSYTF
TRBD2	TRBV4-2	TRBJ2-5	many	TGTGCCAGCAGCCCCGGACTAGCGGGCCTTTCGGAGACCCAGTACTTC	CASSPGLAGLSETQYF
TRBD2	TRBV6-5	TRBJ2-7	many	TGTGCCAGCACCGGGGGGGGGCCGGCCTACGAGCAGTACTTC	CASTGGGPAYEQYF
TRBD1	TRBV7-9	TRBJ2-7	many	TGTGCCAGCAGCCAGGGACAGGGCGTAGAGCAGTACTTC	CASSQGQGVEQYF